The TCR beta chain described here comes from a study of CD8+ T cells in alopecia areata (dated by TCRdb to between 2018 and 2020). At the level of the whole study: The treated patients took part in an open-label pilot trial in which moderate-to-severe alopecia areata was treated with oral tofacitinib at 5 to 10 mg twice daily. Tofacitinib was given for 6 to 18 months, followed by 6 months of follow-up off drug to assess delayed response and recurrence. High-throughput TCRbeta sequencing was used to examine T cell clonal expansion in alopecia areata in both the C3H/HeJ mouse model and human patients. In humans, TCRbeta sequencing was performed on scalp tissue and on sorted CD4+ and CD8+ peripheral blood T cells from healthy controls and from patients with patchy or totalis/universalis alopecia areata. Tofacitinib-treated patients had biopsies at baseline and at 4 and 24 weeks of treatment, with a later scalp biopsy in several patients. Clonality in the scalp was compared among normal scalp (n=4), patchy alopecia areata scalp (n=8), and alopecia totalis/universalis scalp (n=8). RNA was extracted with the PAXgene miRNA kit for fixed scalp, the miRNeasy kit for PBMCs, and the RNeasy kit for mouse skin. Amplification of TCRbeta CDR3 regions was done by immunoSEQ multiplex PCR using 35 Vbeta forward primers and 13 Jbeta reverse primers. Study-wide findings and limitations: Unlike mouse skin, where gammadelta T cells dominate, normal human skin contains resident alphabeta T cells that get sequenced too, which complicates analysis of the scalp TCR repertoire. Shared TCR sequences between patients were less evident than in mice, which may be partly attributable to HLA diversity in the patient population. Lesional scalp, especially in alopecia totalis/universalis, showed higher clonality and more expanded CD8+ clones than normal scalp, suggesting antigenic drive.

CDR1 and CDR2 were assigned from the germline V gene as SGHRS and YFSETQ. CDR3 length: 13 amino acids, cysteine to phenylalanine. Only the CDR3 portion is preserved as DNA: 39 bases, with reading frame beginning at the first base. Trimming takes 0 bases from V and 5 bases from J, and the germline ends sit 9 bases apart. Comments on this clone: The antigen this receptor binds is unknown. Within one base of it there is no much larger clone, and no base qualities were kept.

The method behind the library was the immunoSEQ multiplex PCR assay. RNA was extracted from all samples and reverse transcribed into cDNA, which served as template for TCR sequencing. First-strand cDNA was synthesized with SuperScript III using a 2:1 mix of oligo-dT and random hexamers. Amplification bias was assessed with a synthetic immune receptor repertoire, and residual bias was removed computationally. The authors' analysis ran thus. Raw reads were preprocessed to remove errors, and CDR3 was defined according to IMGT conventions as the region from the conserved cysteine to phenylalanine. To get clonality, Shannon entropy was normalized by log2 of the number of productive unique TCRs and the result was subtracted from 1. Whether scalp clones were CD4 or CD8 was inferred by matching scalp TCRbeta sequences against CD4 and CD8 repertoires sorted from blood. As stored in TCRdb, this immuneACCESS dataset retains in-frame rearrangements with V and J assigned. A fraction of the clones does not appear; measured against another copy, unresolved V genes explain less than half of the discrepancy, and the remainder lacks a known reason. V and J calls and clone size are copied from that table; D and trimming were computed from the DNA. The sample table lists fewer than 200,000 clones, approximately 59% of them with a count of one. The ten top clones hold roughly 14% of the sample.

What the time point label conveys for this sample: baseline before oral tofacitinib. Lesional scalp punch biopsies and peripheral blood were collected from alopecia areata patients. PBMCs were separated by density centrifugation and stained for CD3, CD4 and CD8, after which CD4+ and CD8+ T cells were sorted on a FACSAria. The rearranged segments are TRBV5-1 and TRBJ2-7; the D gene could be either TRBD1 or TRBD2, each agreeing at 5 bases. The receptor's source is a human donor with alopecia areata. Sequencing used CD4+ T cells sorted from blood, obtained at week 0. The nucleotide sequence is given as TGCGCCAGCAGCTTGGGAGGGGAGCACGAGCAGTACTTC. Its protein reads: CASSLGGEHEQYF.